This paragraph covers one TCR beta chain sequence. CDR1 and CDR2 (germline): DFQATT, SNEGSKA (reference sequence). The ends lost 6 bases at V and 2 bases at J; junction bases unmatched: 6. This CDR3 has 13 residues. Among the patients, aged 18 to 65, hyperthyroidism was newly diagnosed and had lasted under 2 months. Patients with uncontrolled infections, other autoimmune diseases, pregnancy or lactation were excluded. The PBMCs studied were ones that came from 10 ml fresh peripheral blood. TCR beta CDR3 regions were amplified from RNA. The primer set for the first-round RT-PCR of the TCR CDR3 was HTBI. TCRdb reprocessed the multiplex PCR reads with MiXCR, giving one entry per CDR3 protein. The table includes about 320,000 distinct CDR3 sequences, roughly 15% detected once. This sample is part of a study of T cells in Graves' hyperthyroidism and ophthalmopathy.

The chain uses TRBV20-1 and TRBJ2-7, with 8 bases lining up with TRBD2. The sequence was collected from a man aged 30-40 years with Graves' hyperthyroidism. Material for sequencing was blood. The CDR3, as DNA: TGCAGTGCGAGACTAGCGCATGCCTACGAGCAGTACTTC. Translated, it gives CSARLAHAYEQYF.